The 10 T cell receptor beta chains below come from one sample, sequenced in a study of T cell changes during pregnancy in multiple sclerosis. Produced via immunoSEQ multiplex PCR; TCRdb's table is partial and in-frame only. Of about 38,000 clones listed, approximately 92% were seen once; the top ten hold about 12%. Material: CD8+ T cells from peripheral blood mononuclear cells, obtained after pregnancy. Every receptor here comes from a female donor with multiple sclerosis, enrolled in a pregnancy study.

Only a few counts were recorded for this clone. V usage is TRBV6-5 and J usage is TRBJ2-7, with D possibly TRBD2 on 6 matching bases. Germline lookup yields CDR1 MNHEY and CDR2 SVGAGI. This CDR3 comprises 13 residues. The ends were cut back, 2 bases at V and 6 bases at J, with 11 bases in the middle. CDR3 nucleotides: TGTGCCAGCAGTTACCATGCGGGGAGCGAGCAGTACTTC. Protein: CASSYHAGSEQYF.

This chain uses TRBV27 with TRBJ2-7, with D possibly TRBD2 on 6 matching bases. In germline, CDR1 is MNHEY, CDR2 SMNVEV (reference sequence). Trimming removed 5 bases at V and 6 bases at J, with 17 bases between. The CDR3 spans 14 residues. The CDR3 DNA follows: TGTGCCAGCAGTCCCCGACTAGTAGGCTTCGAGCAGTACTTC. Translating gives CASSPRLVGFEQYF.

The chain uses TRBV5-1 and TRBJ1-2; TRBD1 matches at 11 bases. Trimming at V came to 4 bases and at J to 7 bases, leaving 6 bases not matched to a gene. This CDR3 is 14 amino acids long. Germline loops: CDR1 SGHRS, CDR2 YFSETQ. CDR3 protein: CASSEGQGGGGYTF. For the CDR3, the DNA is TGCGCCAGCAGCGAGGGACAGGGGGGGGGTGGCTACACCTTC.

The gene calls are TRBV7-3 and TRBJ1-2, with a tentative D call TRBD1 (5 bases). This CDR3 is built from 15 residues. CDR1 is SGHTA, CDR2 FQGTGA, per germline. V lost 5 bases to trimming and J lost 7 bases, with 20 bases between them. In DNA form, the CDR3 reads TGTGCCAGCAGCCCCCCCAATTCGGGGGACGGTGGCTACACCTTC. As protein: CASSPPNSGDGGYTF.

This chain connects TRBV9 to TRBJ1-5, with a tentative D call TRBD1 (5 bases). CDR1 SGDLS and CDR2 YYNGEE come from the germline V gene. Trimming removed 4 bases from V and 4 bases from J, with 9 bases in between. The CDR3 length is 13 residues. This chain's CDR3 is CASSSGGNQPQHF. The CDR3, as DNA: TGTGCCAGCAGCTCCGGGGGAAATCAGCCCCAGCATTTT. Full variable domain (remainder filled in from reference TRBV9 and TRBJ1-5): DSGVTQTPKHLITATGQRVTLRCSPRSGDLSVYWYQQSLDQGLQFLIQYYNGEERAKGNILERFSAQQFPDLHSELNLSSLELGDSALYFCASSSGGNQPQHFGDGTRLSIL.

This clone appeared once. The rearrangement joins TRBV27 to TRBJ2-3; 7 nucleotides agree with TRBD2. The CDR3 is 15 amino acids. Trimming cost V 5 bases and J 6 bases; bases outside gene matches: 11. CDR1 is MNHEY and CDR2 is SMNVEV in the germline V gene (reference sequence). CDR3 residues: CASSPNLGLPDTQYF. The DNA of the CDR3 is TGTGCCAGCAGTCCCAACCTGGGACTACCGGATACGCAGTATTTT.

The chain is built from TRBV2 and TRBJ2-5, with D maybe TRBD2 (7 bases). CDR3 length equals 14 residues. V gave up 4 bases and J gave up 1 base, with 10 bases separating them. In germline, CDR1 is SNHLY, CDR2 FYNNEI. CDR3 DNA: TGTGCCAGCAGTGGGGGGGGCCGCCAAGAGACCCAGTACTTC. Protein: CASSGGGRQETQYF.

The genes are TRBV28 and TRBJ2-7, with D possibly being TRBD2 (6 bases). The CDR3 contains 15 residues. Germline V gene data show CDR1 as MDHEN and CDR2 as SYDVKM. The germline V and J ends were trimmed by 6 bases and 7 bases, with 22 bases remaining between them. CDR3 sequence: CASSPPGGRGREQYF. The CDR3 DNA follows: TGTGCCAGCAGCCCTCCTGGGGGGAGAGGTAGGGAGCAGTACTTC.

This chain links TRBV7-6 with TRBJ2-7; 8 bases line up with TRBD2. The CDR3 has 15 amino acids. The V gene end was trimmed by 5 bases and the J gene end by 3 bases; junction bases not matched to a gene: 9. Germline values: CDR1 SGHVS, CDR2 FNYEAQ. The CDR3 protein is CASSPRGGRNYEQYF. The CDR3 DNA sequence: TGTGCCAGCAGCCCCCGGGGGGGAAGGAACTACGAGCAGTACTTC.

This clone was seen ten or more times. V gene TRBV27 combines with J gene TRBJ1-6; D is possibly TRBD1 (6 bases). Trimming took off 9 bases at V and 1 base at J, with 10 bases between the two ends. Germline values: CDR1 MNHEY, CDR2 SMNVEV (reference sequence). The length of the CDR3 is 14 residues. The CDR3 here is CASKGGSYNSPLHF. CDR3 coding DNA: TGTGCCAGTAAGGGGGGGTCCTATAATTCACCCCTCCACTTT.